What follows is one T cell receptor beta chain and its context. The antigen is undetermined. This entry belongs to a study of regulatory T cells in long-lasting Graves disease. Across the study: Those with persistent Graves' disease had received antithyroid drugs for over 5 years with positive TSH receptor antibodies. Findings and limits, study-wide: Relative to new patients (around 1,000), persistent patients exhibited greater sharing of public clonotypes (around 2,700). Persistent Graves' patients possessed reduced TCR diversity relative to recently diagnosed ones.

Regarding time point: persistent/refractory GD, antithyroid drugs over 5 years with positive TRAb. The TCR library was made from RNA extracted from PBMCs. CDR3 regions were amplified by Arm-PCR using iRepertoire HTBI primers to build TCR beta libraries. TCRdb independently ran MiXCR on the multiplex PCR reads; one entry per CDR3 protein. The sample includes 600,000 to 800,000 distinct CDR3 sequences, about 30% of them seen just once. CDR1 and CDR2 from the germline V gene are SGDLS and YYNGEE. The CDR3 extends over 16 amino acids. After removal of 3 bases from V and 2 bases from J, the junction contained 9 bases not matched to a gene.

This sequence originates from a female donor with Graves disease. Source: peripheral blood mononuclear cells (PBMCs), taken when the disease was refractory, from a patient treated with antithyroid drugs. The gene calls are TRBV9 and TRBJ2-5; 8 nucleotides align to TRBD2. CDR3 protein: CASSAGTSGLQETQYF. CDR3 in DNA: TGTGCCAGCAGCGCGGGAACTAGCGGATTACAAGAGACCCAGTACTTC.